Shown below are 32 T cell receptor beta chains from a single sample sequenced in a study of T cell responses to AZD1222 COVID-19 vaccine. Sequencing was performed with immunoSEQ multiplex PCR; in TCRdb, only in-frame clones are kept and a portion is missing. The sample holds about 40,000 clones; about nine tenths are singletons and the top ten take roughly 29%. The specimen comprised peripheral blood, sampled 28 days after the second dose of the MenACWY control vaccine. All receptors derive from an adult who received the MenACWY meningococcal vaccine as a control.

The V call is TRBV4-1, the J call TRBJ1-1, with TRBD1 as a possible D gene (6 bases). CDR3 length: 16 amino acids. Deletions cut 1 base from V and 7 bases from J, with 19 bases between. Germline lookup yields CDR1 MGHRA and CDR2 YSYEKL. CDR3 sequence reads: CASSQASSRQVREAFF. The CDR3 nucleotides read TGCGCCAGCAGCCAAGCATCTTCAAGACAGGTTCGTGAAGCTTTCTTT.

This clone has just a few counts. The chain carries TRBV9 and TRBJ2-1, with 9 bases that match TRBD1. The germline V gene has CDR1 SGDLS and CDR2 YYNGEE. Losses at the gene ends were 0 bases for V and 1 base for J; bases not matched to a gene: 11. The CDR3 sequence is 19 residues long. As DNA, the CDR3 is TGTGCCAGCAGCGTAGCAATAGTTCCGGGACAGGGTTCCTACAATGAGCAGTTCTTC. This translates into CASSVAIVPGQGSYNEQFF.

V gene TRBV7-9 combines with J gene TRBJ2-1; no clear D gene. The CDR3 has 13 residues. Germline V gene lookup returns CDR1 SEHNR and CDR2 FQNEAQ (reference sequence). Trimming cost V 5 bases and J 6 bases, with 11 bases left between them. This CDR3 is CASSALDPNEQFF. CDR3 coding DNA: TGTGCCAGCAGCGCCCTCGACCCCAATGAGCAGTTCTTC.

This clone is labeled large (0.1 to 1%). The chain carries TRBV5-4 and TRBJ2-2, with 8 positions matching TRBD1. Trimming took 3 bases from V and 8 from J; bases not matched to a gene: 9. The CDR3 runs to 15 residues. Germline V gene lookup returns CDR1 SGHNT and CDR2 YYREEE (reference sequence). CDR3 amino acids: CASSSEQGAGGELFF. The CDR3 DNA is TGTGCCAGCAGCTCGGAGCAGGGGGCGGGAGGGGAGCTGTTTTTT.

J is TRBJ1-2 and V is TRBV28; possible D gene TRBD1, 5 bases. The CDR3 sequence is 12 residues long. Trimming took 5 bases from V and 7 from J, leaving 11 bases between them. Looked up from germline, CDR1 is MDHEN and CDR2 is SYDVKM. The CDR3 sequence: CASSPQGAGYTF. CDR3 nucleotide sequence: TGTGCCAGCAGTCCCCAGGGCGCTGGCTACACCTTC.

The chain joins TRBV5-4 to TRBJ2-7, with no clear D. The CDR3 contains 15 residues. The V end was cut by 4 bases, the J end by 5 bases, with 19 bases between. Germline V gene lookup returns CDR1 SGHNT and CDR2 YYREEE (reference sequence). CDR3 region: CASSPTQTVVDEQYF. In DNA form, the CDR3 reads TGTGCCAGCAGCCCAACCCAAACTGTAGTCGACGAGCAGTACTTC.

In DNA form, the CDR3 reads TGTGCCAGCAGCCCCGCCGGACCGAGCTATGGCTACACCTTC. Translating it yields CASSPAGPSYGYTF. The chain links TRBV28 to TRBJ1-2, with unresolved D. The V and J ends lost 6 bases and 4 bases respectively, with 15 bases between them. This CDR3 is built from 14 residues. Germline lookup yields CDR1 MDHEN and CDR2 SYDVKM.

The gene calls are TRBV5-5 and TRBJ1-4; 8 bases line up with TRBD1. The V and J ends lost 0 bases and 5 bases, in that order; junction bases with no gene match: 9. Germline CDR1 SGHKS, CDR2 YYEKEE (reference sequence). The CDR3 consists of 17 residues. The CDR3 reads CASSLEWLGQANEKLFF. CDR3 in DNA: TGTGCCAGCAGCTTGGAGTGGTTGGGACAGGCGAATGAAAAACTGTTTTTT.

This clone was seen only once. The V and J genes are TRBV21-1 and TRBJ2-1; TRBD2 reflects the table's D call only, with no check against the DNA. TRBV21-1 represents a pseudogene. The CDR3 covers 16 residues. CDR3 coding DNA: TGTGCCAGCAGCAAAGAGGGAGCGGGGAATTGCAATGAGCAGTTCTTC. It specifies CASSKEGAGNCNEQFF.

The chain recombines TRBV13 with TRBJ2-3, with D hard to call. In germline, CDR1 is PRHDT, CDR2 FYEKMQ (reference sequence). The CDR3 totals 12 residues. The V gene lost 5 bases and the J gene lost 5 bases, with 8 bases spanning the gap. Written as DNA, the CDR3 is TGTGCCAGCAGCCCCCTGCGAGATACGCAGTATTTT. Protein sequence: CASSPLRDTQYF. Supplemented by reference TRBV13 and TRBJ2-3, the full variable domain reads AAGVIQSPRHLIKEKRETATLKCYPIPRHDTVYWYQQGPGQDPQFLISFYEKMQSDKGSIPDRFSAQQFSDYHSELNMSSLELGDSALYFCASSPLRDTQYFGPGTRLTVL.

The CDR3 DNA is TGCGCCAGCAGTGACAGGGGTCCGTTTTACAATGAGCAGTTCTTC. This gives the protein CASSDRGPFYNEQFF. This chain connects TRBV10-1 to TRBJ2-1; D possibly corresponds to TRBD1 (6 bases). Germline-derived CDR1 and CDR2 are WNHNN and SYGVQD (reference sequence). The CDR3 loop spans 15 amino acids. V gave up 3 bases and J gave up 4 bases, with 13 bases separating them.

The chain combines TRBV5-1 with TRBJ1-2, with a weak D call TRBD1 (6 bases). V dropped 1 base and J dropped 3 bases, with 10 bases sitting between them. The CDR3 covers 14 residues. The germline CDR1 and CDR2 sequences are SGHRS and YFSETQ. CDR3 nucleotide sequence: TGCGCCAGCAGCTTGTCCGGGGGCGACTATGGCTACACCTTC. Residues: CASSLSGGDYGYTF.

This clone has only a few counts. V is TRBV6-5 and J is TRBJ2-7, with a weak D call TRBD1 (5 bases). There are 13 residues in the CDR3. The V gene lost 7 bases and the J gene lost 4 bases, with 14 bases spanning the gap. Germline V gives CDR1 MNHEY, CDR2 SVGAGI. The CDR3 here is CASNRPEGYEQYF. The CDR3, as DNA: TGTGCCAGCAACAGGCCTGAAGGTTACGAGCAGTACTTC.

The V and J genes are TRBV7-8 and TRBJ1-6, with D uncertain. V was cut by 5 bases and J by 9 bases, with 17 bases left in between. The CDR3 extends over 15 amino acids. Germline CDR1 reads SGHVS; CDR2 reads FQNEAQ. The CDR3 sequence is CASSTRDSYGSPLHF. CDR3 coding DNA: TGTGCCAGCAGCACCCGAGACTCTTACGGTTCACCCCTCCACTTT.

The chain carries TRBV15 and TRBJ2-5; D remains unclear. Trimming left V 1 base short and J 1 base short, with 7 bases between. The CDR3 extends over 14 amino acids. Germline CDR1 reads LNHNV; CDR2 reads YYDKDF (reference sequence). In DNA form, the CDR3 reads TGTGCCACCAGCAGAGCACAGACCCAAGAGACCCAGTACTTC. Its protein is CATSRAQTQETQYF.

V is TRBV9 and J is TRBJ2-7; 7 bases line up with TRBD2. Germline V gene lookup returns CDR1 SGDLS and CDR2 YYNGEE. V trimming: 5 bases; J trimming: 6 bases; junction bases outside the gene matches: 17. This CDR3 has 16 residues. The CDR3, as DNA: TGTGCCAGCAGTCCTAAAGGACTAGTTACGTTCTCCGAGCAGTACTTC. It translates to CASSPKGLVTFSEQYF.

The chain is built from TRBV27 and TRBJ2-7, with 13 bases fitting TRBD2. This CDR3 is 16 amino acids long. The germline V gene encodes CDR1 MNHEY and CDR2 SMNVEV (reference sequence). The ends lost 6 bases at V and 4 bases at J; junction bases unmatched: 9. CDR3 region: CASRELAGGKDYEQYF. The CDR3 nucleotides read TGTGCCAGCAGGGAACTAGCGGGAGGGAAAGATTACGAGCAGTACTTC.

The chain is built from TRBV5-1 and TRBJ1-6, with D possibly being TRBD1 (6 bases). The CDR3 length is 14 residues. The V gene lost 7 bases and the J gene lost 3 bases, with 11 bases spanning the gap. Germline values: CDR1 SGHRS, CDR2 YFSETQ. The CDR3 sequence: CASGGGDYNSPLHF. CDR3 DNA: TGCGCCAGCGGGGGGGGCGACTATAATTCACCCCTCCACTTT.

This rearrangement joins TRBV18 to TRBJ1-5; perhaps TRBD1 as D (6 bases). Germline loops: CDR1 KGHSH, CDR2 LQKENI. CDR3 length: 14 residues. V was clipped by 2 bases and J by 3 bases, with 8 bases between them. This CDR3 reads CASSPGQNNQPQHF. In DNA, the CDR3 is TGTGCCAGCTCACCAGGACAGAACAATCAGCCCCAGCATTTT.

The count of this clone is one. V gene TRBV19 combines with J gene TRBJ2-3; the D call may be TRBD1 or TRBD2 (5 bases each). The V end lost 1 base, the J end lost 2 bases, and 10 bases lay between the germline ends. CDR1 and CDR2 from the germline V gene are LNHDA and SQIVND (reference sequence). The CDR3 sequence is 15 residues long. The CDR3 reads CASSIGGVSTDTQYF. As DNA, the CDR3 is TGTGCCAGTAGTATAGGAGGGGTTTCCACAGATACGCAGTATTTT.

The rearrangement links TRBV5-1 to TRBJ2-3; tentatively, D is TRBD1 or TRBD2 (6 bases each). This CDR3 is 16 amino acids long. In germline, CDR1 is SGHRS, CDR2 YFSETQ. Deletions cut 7 bases from V and 1 base from J, with 19 bases between. CDR3 protein: CASRSDRRGGTDTQYF. The CDR3 nucleotides are TGCGCCAGCCGGTCGGATCGGAGGGGGGGCACAGATACGCAGTATTTT.

The rearrangement uses TRBV9 and TRBJ2-5, with D perhaps TRBD1 or TRBD2 (5 bases each). Germline CDR1 reads SGDLS; CDR2 reads YYNGEE. The V end was cut by 1 base, the J end by 9 bases, with 16 bases between. This CDR3 region has 14 residues. CDR3 bases: TGTGCCAGCAGCGTAACGTACTCGAGGGGCGCCCAGTACTTC. It is translated as CASSVTYSRGAQYF.

This rearrangement joins TRBV28 to TRBJ1-2; a possible D gene is TRBD1 (6 bases). V lost 6 bases, J lost 0 bases, and 11 bases lay in between. There are 14 residues in the CDR3. Germline-derived CDR1 and CDR2 are MDHEN and SYDVKM. The CDR3 nucleotides are TGTGCCAGCAGATCCAGACAGGCTAACTATGGCTACACCTTC. It specifies CASRSRQANYGYTF.

The J gene is TRBJ2-3, the V gene TRBV11-2; D may be TRBD2 (6 bases). This CDR3 contains 14 residues. Trimming pared 4 bases from V and 9 bases from J, leaving 17 bases between. Germline CDR1 reads SGHAT; CDR2 reads FQNNGV. CDR3 nucleotides: TGTGCCAGCAGCTCCTCCCGGGGGATACGAACGCAGTATTTT. Its translation is CASSSSRGIRTQYF. Supplemented by reference TRBV11-2 and TRBJ2-3, the full variable domain reads EAGVAQSPRYKIIEKRQSVAFWCNPISGHATLYWYQQILGQGPKLLIQFQNNGVVDDSQLPKDRFSAERLKGVDSTLKIQPAKLEDSAVYLCASSSSRGIRTQYFGPGTRLTVL.

The CDR3: CASKLAGEVGELFF. In DNA, the CDR3 is TGTGCCAGCAAACTAGCGGGAGAAGTCGGGGAGCTGTTTTTT. The genes are TRBV27 and TRBJ2-2; 11 nucleotides match TRBD2. The CDR3 length is 14 residues. The V gene end was trimmed by 7 bases and the J gene end by 7 bases; junction bases not matched to a gene: 5. Germline lookup yields CDR1 MNHEY and CDR2 SMNVEV (reference sequence).

V gene TRBV9 combines with J gene TRBJ1-1, with D uncertain. The CDR3 totals 14 residues. The V end was cut by 6 bases, the J end by 1 base, with 13 bases between. Germline values: CDR1 SGDLS, CDR2 YYNGEE. The CDR3 is CASTVLAGNTEAFF. The CDR3 region has the DNA TGTGCCAGCACCGTCTTGGCAGGGAACACTGAAGCTTTCTTT. Complete variable domain (other parts from reference TRBV9 and TRBJ1-1): DSGVTQTPKHLITATGQRVTLRCSPRSGDLSVYWYQQSLDQGLQFLIQYYNGEERAKGNILERFSAQQFPDLHSELNLSSLELGDSALYFCASTVLAGNTEAFFGQGTRLTVV.

The rearrangement links TRBV7-9 to TRBJ1-4, with TRBD1 identical over 9 bases. Trimming at V came to 5 bases and at J to 8 bases, leaving 21 bases not matched to a gene. CDR1 and CDR2 (germline): SEHNR, FQNEAQ (reference sequence). The CDR3 runs to 19 residues. This CDR3 reads CASSPGPGQGPVWGEKLFF. CDR3 sequence (DNA): TGTGCCAGCAGCCCAGGCCCGGGACAGGGCCCCGTCTGGGGCGAAAAACTGTTTTTT.

This clone was counted a few times. The genes are TRBV28 and TRBJ2-7; 9 bases map to TRBD1. The germline V gene encodes CDR1 MDHEN and CDR2 SYDVKM. The CDR3 consists of 15 residues. V dropped 1 base and J dropped 2; count of bases not matched to a gene: 3. The CDR3 protein is CASSLLTGGPYEQYF. The CDR3 nucleotides are TGTGCCAGCAGTTTATTGACAGGGGGTCCCTACGAGCAGTACTTC.

The chain has TRBV19 and TRBJ2-7, with a possible D match to TRBD2 (5 bases). Germline V gives CDR1 LNHDA, CDR2 SQIVND (reference sequence). This CDR3 comprises 15 residues. The ends were cut back, 3 bases at V and 1 base at J, with 13 bases in the middle. CDR3 bases: TGTGCCAGTAGTATGGTCAAGGCGGGTTCCTACGAGCAGTACTTC. Translated, it gives CASSMVKAGSYEQYF.

V is TRBV28 and J is TRBJ2-1; 10 nucleotides line up with TRBD2. Germline V lookup: CDR1 MDHEN, CDR2 SYDVKM. V lost 2 bases, J lost 2 bases, and 9 bases stayed unmatched. The CDR3 is 18 amino acids. The chain's CDR3 is CASSLPAGGAFPYNEQFF. In nucleotides, the CDR3 is TGTGCCAGCAGTTTACCAGCGGGAGGGGCGTTCCCCTACAATGAGCAGTTCTTC. The full variable domain, completed using reference TRBV28 and TRBJ2-1, is DVKVTQSSRYLVKRTGEKVFLECVQDMDHENMFWYRQDPGLGLRLIYFSYDVKMKEKGDIPEGYSVSREKKERFSLILESASTNQTSMYLCASSLPAGGAFPYNEQFFGPGTRLTVL.

V usage is TRBV27 and J usage is TRBJ1-2, with a possible D match to TRBD1 (5 bases). Trimming pared 2 bases from V and 8 bases from J, leaving 15 bases between. CDR3 length: 14 residues. Germline CDR1 and CDR2: MNHEY and SMNVEV (reference sequence). CDR3 region: CASSLTGAFEGYTF. The CDR3 DNA is TGTGCCAGCAGTTTAACCGGGGCGTTTGAGGGCTACACCTTC.

This clone was seen just once. This CDR3 fails to terminate in the conserved phenylalanine or tryptophan, so it likely reflects a read error. It is unclear where the CDR3 begins or ends on the DNA, so no DNA is shown, and the CDR3 is as TCRdb lists it. The genes are TRBV25-1 and TRBJ2-7; TRBD1, as called in the table, went unchecked against the DNA. The germline gives CDR1 MGHDK, CDR2 SYGVNS. The length of the CDR3 is 15 amino acids, counting both ends. CDR3 amino acids: CASSELGTGFRLIRL.